A selection of T cell receptor beta chains follows, all from one sample in a study of OX40 agonist ivuxolimab in advanced cancers. The protocol was immunoSEQ multiplex PCR, while the TCRdb copy is restricted to in-frame clones and leaves out a portion. The data show tens of thousands of clones, around 78% seen once. The sample in question was CD4+ or CD8+ T cells sorted from blood, obtained in a trial of the OX40 agonist ivuxolimab. These TCRs come from an adult with an advanced solid tumor such as melanoma, head and neck, liver or kidney cancer. Both conserved end residues are part of each CDR3. The D gene is left open where the match is weak. A row's size may be missing; if present it is once, few, many or a size class.

size,V,J,D,DNA,CDR3
NA,TRBV7-2,TRBJ2-5,TRBD2,TGTGCCAGCAGCTTAGTGGGGACTACTCAAGAGACCCAGTACTTC,CASSLVGTTQETQYF
NA,TRBV6-5,TRBJ1-6,NA,TGTGCCAGCAGTTACACAGGGAGTTCACCCCTCCACTTT,CASSYTGSSPLHF
NA,TRBV10-3,TRBJ2-2,TRBD1,TGTGCCATCAACGGACAGGGCACCGGGGAGCTGTTTTTT,CAINGQGTGELFF
NA,TRBV11-2,TRBJ1-1,NA,TGTGCCAGCAGTGCCGAACGGGGGGGCTTTGAAGCTTTCTTT,CASSAERGGFEAFF
few,TRBV5-1,TRBJ1-2,NA,TGCGCCAGCAGCGAAAGGGTCTCCCAGGTGGACGGCTACACCTTC,CASSERVSQVDGYTF
NA,TRBV7-3,TRBJ2-1,TRBD1,TGTGCCAGCAGCTTACAAACAGGGGGTAATGAGCAGTTCTTC,CASSLQTGGNEQFF
NA,TRBV7-8,TRBJ1-6,NA,TGTGCCAGCAGGCTATTAGGGTCCCAAAACCATAATTCACCCCTCCACTTT,CASRLLGSQNHNSPLHF
NA,TRBV5-4,TRBJ1-1,NA,TGTGCCAGCAGCTTGGCCCTGGGGCACACTGAAGCTTTCTTT,CASSLALGHTEAFF
NA,TRBV6-5,TRBJ1-2,TRBD1,TGTGCCAGCAGGACAGGGGGATCTGGCTACACCTTC,CASRTGGSGYTF
NA,TRBV19,TRBJ1-1,NA,TGTGCCAGTAGTAGAAAAGGGCCGAACACTGAAGCTTTCTTT,CASSRKGPNTEAFF
NA,TRBV5-1,TRBJ2-3,TRBD1,TGCGCCAGCAGCTCGCAGACAGGGGCCGCAGATACGCAGTATTTT,CASSSQTGAADTQYF
few,TRBV7-6,TRBJ1-4,NA,TGTGCCAGCAGCCTAGAGCAAGTTAATGAAAAACTGTTTTTT,CASSLEQVNEKLFF
NA,TRBV5-4,TRBJ1-2,NA,TGTGCCAGCAGCTTTATGGCACCTCCTGCCTATGGCTACACCTTC,CASSFMAPPAYGYTF
few,TRBV7-2,TRBJ1-6,NA,TGTGCCACCCGATCTGGTTTTGGTAATTCACCCCTCCACTTT,CATRSGFGNSPLHF
NA,TRBV7-2,TRBJ1-3,NA,TGTGCCAGCAGCCTAAGGTCTGGAAACACCATATATTTT,CASSLRSGNTIYF
NA,TRBV4-1,TRBJ2-1,NA,TGCGCCAGCAGCCATCAGCGAACGGGTGGGTATGAGCAGTTCTTC,CASSHQRTGGYEQFF
NA,TRBV9,TRBJ2-1,TRBD2,TGTGCCAGCAGCTCTACTAGCGGGAGCTACAATGAGCAGTTCTTC,CASSSTSGSYNEQFF
NA,TRBV11-3,TRBJ1-5,TRBD1,TGTGCCAGCAGCTTAGCGACAGGGCATCAGCCCCAGCATTTT,CASSLATGHQPQHF